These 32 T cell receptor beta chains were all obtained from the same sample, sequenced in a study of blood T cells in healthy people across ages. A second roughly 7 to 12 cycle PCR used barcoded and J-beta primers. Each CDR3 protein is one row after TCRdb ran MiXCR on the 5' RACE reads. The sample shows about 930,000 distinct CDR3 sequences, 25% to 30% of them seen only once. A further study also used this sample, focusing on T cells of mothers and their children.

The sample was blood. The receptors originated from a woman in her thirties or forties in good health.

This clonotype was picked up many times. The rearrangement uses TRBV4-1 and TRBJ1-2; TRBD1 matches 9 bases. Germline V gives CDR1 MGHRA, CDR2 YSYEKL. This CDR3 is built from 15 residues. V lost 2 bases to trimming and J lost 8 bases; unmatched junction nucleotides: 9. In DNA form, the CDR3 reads TGCGCCAGCAGCCAAACCGGGACAGGGTCCCTCGGCTACACCTTC. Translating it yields CASSQTGTGSLGYTF.

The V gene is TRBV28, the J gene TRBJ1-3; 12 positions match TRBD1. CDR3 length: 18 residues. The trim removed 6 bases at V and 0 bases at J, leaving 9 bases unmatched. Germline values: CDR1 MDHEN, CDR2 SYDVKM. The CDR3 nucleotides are TGTGCCAGCAGCTCCGGGACAGGGGGCTTCTACTCTGGAAACACCATATATTTT. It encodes CASSSGTGGFYSGNTIYF.

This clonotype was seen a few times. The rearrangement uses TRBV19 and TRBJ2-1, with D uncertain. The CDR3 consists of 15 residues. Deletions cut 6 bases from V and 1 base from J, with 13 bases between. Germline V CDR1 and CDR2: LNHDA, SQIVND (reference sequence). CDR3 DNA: TGTGCCAGTAGGGATCGGGCGCTATCCTACAATGAGCAGTTCTTC. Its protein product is CASRDRALSYNEQFF.

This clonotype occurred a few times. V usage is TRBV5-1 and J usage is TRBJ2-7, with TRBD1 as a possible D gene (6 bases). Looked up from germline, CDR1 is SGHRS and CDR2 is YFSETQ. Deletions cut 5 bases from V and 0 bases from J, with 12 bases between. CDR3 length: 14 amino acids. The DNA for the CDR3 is TGCGCCAGCAGGGATACAGGGAGCTCCTACGAGCAGTACTTC. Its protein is CASRDTGSSYEQYF.

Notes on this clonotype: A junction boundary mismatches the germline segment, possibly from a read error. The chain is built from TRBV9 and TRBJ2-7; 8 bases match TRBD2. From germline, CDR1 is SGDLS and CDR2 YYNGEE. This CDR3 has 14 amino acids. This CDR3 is CANSGGPEPYEQYF. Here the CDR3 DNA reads TGTGCCAACAGCGGGGGCCCCGAGCCTTACGAGCAGTACTTC.

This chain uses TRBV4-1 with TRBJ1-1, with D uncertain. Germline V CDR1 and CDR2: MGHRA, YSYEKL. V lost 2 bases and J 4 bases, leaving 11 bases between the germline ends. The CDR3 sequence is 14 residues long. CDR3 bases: TGCGCCAGCAGCCAACCGAGGCGGGGCACTGAAGCTTTCTTT. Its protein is CASSQPRRGTEAFF.

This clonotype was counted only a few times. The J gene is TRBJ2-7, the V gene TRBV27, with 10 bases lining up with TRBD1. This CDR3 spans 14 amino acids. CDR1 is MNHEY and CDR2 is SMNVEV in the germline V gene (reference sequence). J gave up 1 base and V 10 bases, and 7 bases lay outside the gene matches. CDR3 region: CATRGGQGSYEQYF. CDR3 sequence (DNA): TGTGCCACCAGGGGGGGACAGGGGTCCTACGAGCAGTACTTC.

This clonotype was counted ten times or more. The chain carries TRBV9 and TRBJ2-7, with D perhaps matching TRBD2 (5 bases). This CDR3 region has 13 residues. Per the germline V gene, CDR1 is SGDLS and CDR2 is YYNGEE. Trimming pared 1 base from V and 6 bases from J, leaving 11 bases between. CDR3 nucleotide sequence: TGTGCCAGCAGCGTATATCGGGAATCCGAGCAGTACTTC. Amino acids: CASSVYRESEQYF.

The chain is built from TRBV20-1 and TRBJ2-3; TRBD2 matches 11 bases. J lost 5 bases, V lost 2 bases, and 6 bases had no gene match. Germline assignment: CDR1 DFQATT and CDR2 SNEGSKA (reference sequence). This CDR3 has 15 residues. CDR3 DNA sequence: TGCAGTGCTAGACTAGCGGGGGGAACCCTAGATACGCAGTATTTT. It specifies CSARLAGGTLDTQYF.

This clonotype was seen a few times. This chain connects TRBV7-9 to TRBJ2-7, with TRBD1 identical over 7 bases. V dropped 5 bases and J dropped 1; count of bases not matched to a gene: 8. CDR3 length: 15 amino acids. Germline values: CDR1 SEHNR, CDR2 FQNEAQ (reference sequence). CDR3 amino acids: CASSQAQGPSYEQYF. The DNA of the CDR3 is TGTGCCAGCAGCCAAGCACAGGGGCCGTCCTACGAGCAGTACTTC.

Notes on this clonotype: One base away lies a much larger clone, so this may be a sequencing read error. CDR3 sequence (DNA): TGCAGCGCACAGGGAGATTTGGCTGGGGCCAACGTCCCGACTTTC. Translated, it gives CSAQGDLAGANVPTF. The chain joins TRBV29-1 to TRBJ2-6; a possible D gene is TRBD1 (6 bases). The length of the CDR3 is 15 residues. The V gene's germline CDR1 is SQVTM and CDR2 ANQGSEA.

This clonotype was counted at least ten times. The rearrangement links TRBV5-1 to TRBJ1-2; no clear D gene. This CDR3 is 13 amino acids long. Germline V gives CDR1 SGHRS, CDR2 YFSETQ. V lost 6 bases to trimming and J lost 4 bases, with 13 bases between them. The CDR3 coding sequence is TGCGCCAGCACTGTGGTGCGGGCCTATGGCTACACCTTC. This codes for CASTVVRAYGYTF.

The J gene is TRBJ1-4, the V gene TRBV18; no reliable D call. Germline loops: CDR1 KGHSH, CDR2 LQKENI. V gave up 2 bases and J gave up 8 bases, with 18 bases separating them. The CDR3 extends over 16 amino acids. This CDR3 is CASSPVIEGNGEKLFF. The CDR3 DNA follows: TGTGCCAGCTCACCAGTCATAGAGGGTAACGGCGAAAAACTGTTTTTT.

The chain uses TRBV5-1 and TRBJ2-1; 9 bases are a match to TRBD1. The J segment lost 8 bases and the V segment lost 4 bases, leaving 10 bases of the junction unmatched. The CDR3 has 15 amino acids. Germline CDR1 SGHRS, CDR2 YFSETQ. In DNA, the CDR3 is TGCGCCAGCAGCGGCTGGGACAGGGCGGTGGATGAGCAGTTCTTC. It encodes CASSGWDRAVDEQFF.

The CDR3 sequence is CSASPLGTGESSPLHF. In DNA, the CDR3 is TGCAGTGCTAGCCCTCTGGGGACAGGGGAAAGTTCACCCCTCCACTTT. The gene calls are TRBV20-1 and TRBJ1-6; 10 bases fit TRBD1. The junction had 11 bases not matched to a gene; V was cut back by 3 bases and J by 9 bases. Germline V lookup: CDR1 DFQATT, CDR2 SNEGSKA (reference sequence). The CDR3 is 16 amino acids.

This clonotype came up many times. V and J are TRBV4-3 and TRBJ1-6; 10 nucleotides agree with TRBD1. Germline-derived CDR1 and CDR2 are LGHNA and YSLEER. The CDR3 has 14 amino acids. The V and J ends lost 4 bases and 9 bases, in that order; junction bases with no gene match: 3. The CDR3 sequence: CASSRDRGGSPLHF. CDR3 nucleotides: TGCGCCAGCAGCCGGGACAGGGGCGGTTCACCCCTCCACTTT.

This CDR3 reads CASSPYTEDYGYTF. CDR3 sequence (DNA): TGTGCCAGCAGCCCATATACAGAGGACTATGGCTACACCTTC. V and J are TRBV3-1 and TRBJ1-2, with no clear D. The germline V gene has CDR1 LGHDT and CDR2 YNNKEL (reference sequence). CDR3 size: 14 residues. Trimming removed 4 bases at V and 3 bases at J, with 12 bases between.

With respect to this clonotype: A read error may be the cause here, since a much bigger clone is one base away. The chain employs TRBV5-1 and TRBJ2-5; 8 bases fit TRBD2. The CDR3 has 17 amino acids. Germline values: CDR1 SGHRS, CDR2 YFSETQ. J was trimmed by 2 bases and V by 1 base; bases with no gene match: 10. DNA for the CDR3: TGCGCCAGCAGCTTGTGGGGACGAGCGGGGGATCAAGAGACCCAGTACTTC. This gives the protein CASSLWGRAGDQETQYF.

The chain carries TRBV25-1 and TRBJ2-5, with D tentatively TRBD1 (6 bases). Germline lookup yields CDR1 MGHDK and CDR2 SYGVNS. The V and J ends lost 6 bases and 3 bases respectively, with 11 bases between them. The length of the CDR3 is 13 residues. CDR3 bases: TGTGCCAGCAGCCCCTCAGGGGAAGAGACCCAGTACTTC. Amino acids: CASSPSGEETQYF.

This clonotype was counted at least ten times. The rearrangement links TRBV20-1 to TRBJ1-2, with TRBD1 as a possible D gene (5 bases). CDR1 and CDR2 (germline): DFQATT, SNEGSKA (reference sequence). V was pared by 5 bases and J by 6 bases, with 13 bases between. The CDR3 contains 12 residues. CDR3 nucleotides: TGCAGTGCTGATAAGGGGTCAAATGGCTACACCTTC. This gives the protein CSADKGSNGYTF.

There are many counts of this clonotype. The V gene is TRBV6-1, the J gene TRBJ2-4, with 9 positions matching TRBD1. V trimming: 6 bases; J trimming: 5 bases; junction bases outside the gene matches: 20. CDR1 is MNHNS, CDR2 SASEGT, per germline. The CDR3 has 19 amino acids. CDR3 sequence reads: CASRELQGAYYRRQNIQYF. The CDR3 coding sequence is TGTGCCAGCAGGGAATTACAGGGGGCCTATTATAGGCGTCAAAACATTCAGTACTTC.

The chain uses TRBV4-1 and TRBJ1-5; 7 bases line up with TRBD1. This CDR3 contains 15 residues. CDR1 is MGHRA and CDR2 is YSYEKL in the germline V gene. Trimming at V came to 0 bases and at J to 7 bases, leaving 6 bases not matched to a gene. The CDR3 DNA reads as TGCGCCAGCAGCCAAGATCGGAGGGGGCACCAGCCCCAGCATTTT. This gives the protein CASSQDRRGHQPQHF.

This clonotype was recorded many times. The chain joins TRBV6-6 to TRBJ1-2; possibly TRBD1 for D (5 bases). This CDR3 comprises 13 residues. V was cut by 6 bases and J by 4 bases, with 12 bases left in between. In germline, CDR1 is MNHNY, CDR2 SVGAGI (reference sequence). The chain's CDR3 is CASSQTEFYGYTF. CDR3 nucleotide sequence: TGTGCCAGCAGCCAGACAGAGTTCTATGGCTACACCTTC.

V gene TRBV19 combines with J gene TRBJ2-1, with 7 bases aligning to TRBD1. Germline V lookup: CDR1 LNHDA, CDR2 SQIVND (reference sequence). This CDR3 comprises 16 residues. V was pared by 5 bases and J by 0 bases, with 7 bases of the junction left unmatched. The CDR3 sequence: CASSWGQTSSYNEQFF. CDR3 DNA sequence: TGTGCCAGTAGTTGGGGACAGACCAGCTCCTACAATGAGCAGTTCTTC.

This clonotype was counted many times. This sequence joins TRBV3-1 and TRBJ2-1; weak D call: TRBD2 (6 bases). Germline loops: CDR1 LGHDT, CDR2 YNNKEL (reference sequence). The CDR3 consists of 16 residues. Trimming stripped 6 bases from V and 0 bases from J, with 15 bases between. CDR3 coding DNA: TGTGCCAGCAGTCGAAATAGCGGACACTCCTACAATGAGCAGTTCTTC. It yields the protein CASSRNSGHSYNEQFF.

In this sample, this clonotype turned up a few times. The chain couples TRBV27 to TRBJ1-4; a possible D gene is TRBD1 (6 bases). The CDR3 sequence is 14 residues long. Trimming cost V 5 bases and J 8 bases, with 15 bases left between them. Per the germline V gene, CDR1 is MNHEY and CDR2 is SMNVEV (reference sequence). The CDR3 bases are TGTGCCAGCAGTCCAAGATACAGGGTCGAAAAACTGTTTTTT. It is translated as CASSPRYRVEKLFF.

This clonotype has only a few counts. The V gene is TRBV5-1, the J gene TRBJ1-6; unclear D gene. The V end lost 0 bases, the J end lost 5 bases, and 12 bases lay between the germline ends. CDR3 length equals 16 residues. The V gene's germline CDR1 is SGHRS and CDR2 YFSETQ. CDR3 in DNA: TGCGCCAGCAGCTTGGAACAGCCCCAAAATAATTCACCCCTCCACTTT. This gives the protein CASSLEQPQNNSPLHF.

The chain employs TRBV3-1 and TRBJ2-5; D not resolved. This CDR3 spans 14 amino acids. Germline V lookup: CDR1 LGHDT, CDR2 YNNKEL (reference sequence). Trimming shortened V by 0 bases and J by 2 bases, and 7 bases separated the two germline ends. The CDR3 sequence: CASSQDWQQETQYF. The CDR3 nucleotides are TGTGCCAGCAGCCAAGATTGGCAGCAAGAGACCCAGTACTTC.

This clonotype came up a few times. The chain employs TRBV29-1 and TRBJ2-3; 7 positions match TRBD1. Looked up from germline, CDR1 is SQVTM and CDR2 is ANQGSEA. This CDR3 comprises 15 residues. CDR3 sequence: CSTRSGTASTDTQYF. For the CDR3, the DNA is TGCAGTACACGTTCCGGGACAGCTAGCACAGATACGCAGTATTTT.

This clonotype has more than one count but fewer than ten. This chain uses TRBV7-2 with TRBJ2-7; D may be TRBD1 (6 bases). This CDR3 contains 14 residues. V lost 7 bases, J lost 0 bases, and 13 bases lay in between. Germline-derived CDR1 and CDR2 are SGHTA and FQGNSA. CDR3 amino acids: CASKQGLSSYEQYF. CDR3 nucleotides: TGTGCCAGCAAACAGGGTCTGAGCTCCTACGAGCAGTACTTC.

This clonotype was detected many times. Here the CDR3 reads CASSEVGIKTQYF. Here the CDR3 DNA reads TGTGCCAGCAGTGAAGTGGGGATCAAGACCCAGTACTTC. The chain uses TRBV6-1 and TRBJ2-5; D remains unclear. The germline V gene has CDR1 MNHNS and CDR2 SASEGT. V was trimmed by 1 base and J by 6 bases, leaving 9 bases between them. The CDR3 spans 13 residues.

As DNA, the CDR3 is TGTGCCAGCAGTTCCACCGGGACAGGGACGTACAATGAGCAGTTCTTC. Translation gives CASSSTGTGTYNEQFF. The chain is built from TRBV28 and TRBJ2-1, with 9 bases matching TRBD1. The CDR3 is made up of 16 amino acids. The germline gives CDR1 MDHEN, CDR2 SYDVKM. The V segment lost 4 bases and the J segment 4 bases; nucleotides outside the gene matches: 8.